The T cell receptor (beta chain) under discussion was sequenced for a study of Ad26.COV2.S vaccination and SARS-CoV-2 variants. Treatment noted: roughly 19 received Ad26.COV2.S at low or high dose, single or two shots; about 5 received placebo; per-sample allocation not given. Sampling was performed 63 days after the first vaccine or placebo injection. The repertoire was sequenced with immunoSEQ multiplex PCR; TCRdb's copy has only in-frame clones and lacks some. The sample shows about 320,000 clones, roughly 86% of them seen only once. With V trimmed by 0 bases and J by 5 bases, 7 bases remained unmatched. The CDR3 contains 17 residues. Germline V gene sequence: CDR1 LGHNA, CDR2 YNFKEQ.

The chain uses TRBV4-2 and TRBJ2-2; TRBD2 matches at 9 bases. This receptor was taken from a person aged 18-60 years who received the Ad26.COV2.S COVID-19 vaccine or a placebo. The specimen was peripheral blood, collected in a trial of Ad26.COV2.S vaccine versus placebo. The CDR3 nucleotides read TGTGCCAGCAGCCAAGATCGGGTAGCGGGGGTGACCGGGGAGCTGTTTTTT. This sequence encodes CASSQDRVAGVTGELFF.